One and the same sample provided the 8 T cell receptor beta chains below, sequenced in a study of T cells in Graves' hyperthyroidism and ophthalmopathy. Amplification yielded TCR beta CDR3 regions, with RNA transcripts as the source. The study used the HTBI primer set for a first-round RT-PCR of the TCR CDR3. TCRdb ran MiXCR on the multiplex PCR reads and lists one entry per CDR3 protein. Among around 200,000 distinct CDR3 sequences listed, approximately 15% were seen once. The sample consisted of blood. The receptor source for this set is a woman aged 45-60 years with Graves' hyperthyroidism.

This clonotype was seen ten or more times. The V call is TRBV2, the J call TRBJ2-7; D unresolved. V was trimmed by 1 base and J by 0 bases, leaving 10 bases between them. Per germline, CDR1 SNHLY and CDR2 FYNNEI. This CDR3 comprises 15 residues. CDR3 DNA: TGTGCCAGCAGTGAAGTGGGTCCAAGCTCCTACGAGCAGTACTTC. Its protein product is CASSEVGPSSYEQYF.

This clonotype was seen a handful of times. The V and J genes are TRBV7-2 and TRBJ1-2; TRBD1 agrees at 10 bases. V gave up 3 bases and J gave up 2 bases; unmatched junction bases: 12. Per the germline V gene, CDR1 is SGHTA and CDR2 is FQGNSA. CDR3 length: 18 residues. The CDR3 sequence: CASSFSRDLTGGNYGYTF. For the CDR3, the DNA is TGTGCCAGCAGCTTCAGCCGGGACCTGACAGGGGGCAACTATGGCTACACCTTC.

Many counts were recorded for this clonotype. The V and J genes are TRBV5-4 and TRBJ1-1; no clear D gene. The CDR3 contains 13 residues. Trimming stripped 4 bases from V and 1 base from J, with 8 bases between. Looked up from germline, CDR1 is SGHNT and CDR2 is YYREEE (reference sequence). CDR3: CASSLVTNTEAFF. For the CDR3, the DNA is TGTGCCAGCAGCCTCGTCACGAACACTGAAGCTTTCTTT.

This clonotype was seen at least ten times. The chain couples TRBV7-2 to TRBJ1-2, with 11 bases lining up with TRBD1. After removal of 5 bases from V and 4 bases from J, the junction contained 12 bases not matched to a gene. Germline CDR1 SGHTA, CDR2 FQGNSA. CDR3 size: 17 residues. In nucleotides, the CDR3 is TGTGCCAGCAGCCAAGACCGGGACAGGGGGATAGTCTATGGCTACACCTTC. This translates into CASSQDRDRGIVYGYTF.

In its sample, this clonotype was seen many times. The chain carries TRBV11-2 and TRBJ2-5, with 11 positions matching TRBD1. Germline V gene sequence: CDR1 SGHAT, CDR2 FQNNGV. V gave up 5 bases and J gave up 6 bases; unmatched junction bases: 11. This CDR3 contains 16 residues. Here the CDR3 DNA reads TGTGCCAGCAGCGCCTCCGGGACAGGGGGTCGGAAGACCCAGTACTTC. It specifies CASSASGTGGRKTQYF.

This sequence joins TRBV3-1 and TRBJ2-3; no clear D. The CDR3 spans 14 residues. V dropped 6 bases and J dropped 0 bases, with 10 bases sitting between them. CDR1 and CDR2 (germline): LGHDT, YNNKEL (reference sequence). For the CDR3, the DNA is TGTGCCAGCAGACAGCGTGGGAGCACAGATACGCAGTATTTT. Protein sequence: CASRQRGSTDTQYF.

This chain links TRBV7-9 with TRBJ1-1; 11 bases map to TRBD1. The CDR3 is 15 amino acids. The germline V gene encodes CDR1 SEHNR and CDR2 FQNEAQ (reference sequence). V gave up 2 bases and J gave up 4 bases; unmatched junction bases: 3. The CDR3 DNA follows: TGTGCCAGCAGCTTATCTGGGACAGGGGGCACTGAAGCTTTCTTT. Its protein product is CASSLSGTGGTEAFF.

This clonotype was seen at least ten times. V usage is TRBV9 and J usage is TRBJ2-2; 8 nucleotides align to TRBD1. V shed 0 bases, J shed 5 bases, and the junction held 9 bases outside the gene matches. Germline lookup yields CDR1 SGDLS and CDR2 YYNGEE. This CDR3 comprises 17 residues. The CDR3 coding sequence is TGTGCCAGCAGCGTAGTATCGCAGGGGGCTCGGACCGGGGAGCTGTTTTTT. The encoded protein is CASSVVSQGARTGELFF.